Following are 28 T cell receptor beta chains from one sample sequenced in a study of post-analysis software for immune sequencing data. Notes on the study in general: Patients showed TRBV5-6, TRBV5-1 and TRBV20-1 among four to six TRBV segments more frequent than in controls.

Sequencing libraries made from TCR beta cDNA carried unique molecular identifiers. Using its own MiXCR run on the PCR reads, TCRdb lists one record per CDR3 protein. The repertoire has roughly 800,000 distinct CDR3 sequences, roughly 29% of them found once; the top ten carry 0.55% to 0.65%. No antigen has been identified for these receptors. Sequenced input: blood. These TCRs come from a girl between 5 and 17 years old with multiple sclerosis.

In DNA, the CDR3 is TGTGCCAGCAGCTTAGCCGGGCATAGGCGGGACAATGAGCAGTTCTTC. This codes for CASSLAGHRRDNEQFF. The gene calls are TRBV7-6 and TRBJ2-1; a possible D gene is TRBD2 (5 bases). V lost 0 bases and J lost 5, with 14 bases in between. Germline assignment: CDR1 SGHVS and CDR2 FNYEAQ. This CDR3 is built from 16 residues.

This clonotype was seen repeatedly, ten times or more. This chain links TRBV29-1 with TRBJ2-3; a weak D match, TRBD1 (5 bases). Germline loops: CDR1 SQVTM, CDR2 ANQGSEA. Trimming removed 3 bases at V and 3 bases at J, with 10 bases between. The CDR3 spans 13 residues. CDR3 in amino acids: CSVESGHTDTQYF. The CDR3 DNA follows: TGCAGCGTTGAGTCAGGACATACAGATACGCAGTATTTT.

Points on this clonotype: A much larger clone differs from this one at a single base, so this may be a read error. The rearrangement uses TRBV29-1 and TRBJ2-1, with 7 bases that match TRBD1. Per germline, CDR1 SQVTM and CDR2 ANQGSEA. Trimming removed 6 bases from V and 3 bases from J; junction bases left unmatched: 8. The CDR3 extends over 14 amino acids. The DNA for the CDR3 is TGCAGCGTGGCGCCCACAGGGGTCTACAATGAGCAGTTCTTC. It codes for CSVAPTGVYNEQFF.

This clonotype came up a few times. V is TRBV29-1 and J is TRBJ2-7; perhaps TRBD2 as D (5 bases). This CDR3 has 13 residues. Germline-derived CDR1 and CDR2 are SQVTM and ANQGSEA. V was shortened by 7 bases and J by 2 bases, with 15 bases between the two germline ends. CDR3 loop: CSGISGSPYEQYF. The CDR3 DNA sequence: TGCAGCGGGATCAGTGGGAGCCCCTACGAGCAGTACTTC.

This clonotype came up once. J is TRBJ2-5 and V is TRBV3-1, with 7 positions matching TRBD2. Germline V gene sequence: CDR1 LGHDT, CDR2 YNNKEL (reference sequence). The length of the CDR3 is 17 residues. V was clipped by 6 bases and J by 1 base; unmatched bases: 14. The CDR3 loop reads CASRDAPGGGFQETQYF. In DNA, the CDR3 is TGTGCCAGCAGAGATGCCCCCGGCGGGGGATTCCAAGAGACCCAGTACTTC.

Only a few counts were recorded for this clonotype. The rearrangement links TRBV28 to TRBJ2-7; 10 bases fit TRBD1. The germline gives CDR1 MDHEN, CDR2 SYDVKM. This CDR3 has 13 residues. V trimming: 10 bases; J trimming: 5 bases; junction bases outside the gene matches: 8. CDR3 amino acids: CATRDRGLNEQYF. The CDR3 coding sequence is TGTGCCACCCGGGACAGGGGTTTGAACGAGCAGTACTTC.

This clonotype was recorded at least ten times. The chain employs TRBV4-3 and TRBJ2-3, with 9 nucleotides matching TRBD2. The V and J ends lost 0 bases and 0 bases, in that order; junction bases with no gene match: 1. This CDR3 has 16 amino acids. From germline, CDR1 is LGHNA and CDR2 YSLEER. The CDR3 loop reads CASSQDAGGSTDTQYF. CDR3 nucleotide sequence: TGCGCCAGCAGCCAAGATGCGGGGGGGAGCACAGATACGCAGTATTTT.

A single count supports this clonotype. The chain uses TRBV6-6 and TRBJ2-7, with 7 positions matching TRBD2. V lost 7 bases, J lost 0 bases, and 6 bases stayed unmatched. The CDR3 is 14 amino acids. Germline V lookup: CDR1 MNHNY, CDR2 SVGAGI (reference sequence). The CDR3 nucleotides read TGTGCCAGCAACCGGGGGGACTTCTCCTACGAGCAGTACTTC. As protein: CASNRGDFSYEQYF.

This clonotype was seen repeatedly, ten times or more. This chain links TRBV10-3 with TRBJ2-5; maybe TRBD2 (6 bases). The CDR3 loop spans 16 amino acids. Germline CDR1 reads ENHRY; CDR2 reads SYGVKD. V was trimmed by 4 bases and J by 1 base, leaving 16 bases between them. The DNA for the CDR3 is TGTGCCATCAGTGGGGGACTGTCGTACATCCAAGAGACCCAGTACTTC. This gives the protein CAISGGLSYIQETQYF.

This clonotype was seen a handful of times. This chain uses TRBV9 with TRBJ2-7; D call uncertain. Germline V gives CDR1 SGDLS, CDR2 YYNGEE. CDR3 length: 14 residues. Trimming removed 5 bases at V and 0 bases at J, with 12 bases between. The CDR3 is CASSPQPSSYEQYF. CDR3 nucleotides: TGTGCCAGCAGTCCACAACCCAGCTCCTACGAGCAGTACTTC.

The sample holds a few counts of this clonotype. The CDR3 sequence: CSVRGGAYYEQYF. CDR3 coding DNA: TGCAGCGTCCGAGGGGGTGCTTACTACGAGCAGTACTTC. This chain joins TRBV29-1 and TRBJ2-7; D might be TRBD1 (6 bases). Germline CDR1 and CDR2: SQVTM and ANQGSEA. This CDR3 comprises 13 residues. V lost 6 bases to trimming and J lost 3 bases, with 15 bases between them.

The rearrangement links TRBV15 to TRBJ2-5; TRBD1 matches at 7 bases. Gene TRBJ2-7 matches the end of the DNA better, so the J call may be wrong. The CDR3 covers 13 residues. Germline CDR1 reads LNHNV; CDR2 reads YYDKDF (reference sequence). The chain's CDR3 is CARRNRGTYEQYF. CDR3 DNA sequence: TGTGCCAGACGGAACAGGGGAACCTACGAGCAGTACTTC.

The chain links TRBV29-1 to TRBJ1-1; D unclear. The CDR3 has 12 residues. Germline V gene sequence: CDR1 SQVTM, CDR2 ANQGSEA. The ends were cut back, 6 bases at V and 4 bases at J, with 12 bases in the middle. CDR3 DNA sequence: TGCAGCGTCGAATTATTTGGCACTGAAGCTTTCTTT. Protein: CSVELFGTEAFF.

This clonotype has at least ten counts. V usage is TRBV20-1 and J usage is TRBJ2-7, with 10 bases that match TRBD1. The germline gives CDR1 DFQATT, CDR2 SNEGSKA (reference sequence). This CDR3 region has 16 residues. The ends lost 0 bases at V and 1 base at J; junction bases unmatched: 6. CDR3 sequence reads: CSARDQGTGVSYEQYF. CDR3 bases: TGCAGTGCTAGAGATCAAGGGACAGGGGTGTCCTACGAGCAGTACTTC.

To note about this clonotype: This may come from a read error, since a much larger clone is one base off. Since no conserved phenylalanine or tryptophan closes the CDR3, a read error is the likely cause. The chain uses TRBV7-2 and TRBJ2-5; tentatively, D is TRBD2 (6 bases). The V and J ends lost 3 bases and 3 bases respectively, with 14 bases between them. This CDR3 has 15 residues. Germline CDR1 is SGHTA and CDR2 is FQGNSA. The CDR3 sequence: CASSLGGSSEETQYV. For the CDR3, the DNA is TGTGCCAGCAGCTTGGGAGGCTCGTCAGAAGAGACCCAGTACGTC.

About this clonotype: A much larger clonotype is one base distant, so this may be a read error. The rearrangement links TRBV29-1 to TRBJ2-7; TRBD2 agrees at 8 bases. This CDR3 spans 14 amino acids. The V and J ends lost 4 bases and 7 bases, in that order; junction bases with no gene match: 12. Per germline, CDR1 SQVTM and CDR2 ANQGSEA. The CDR3 DNA reads as TGCAGCGTTGTTGGCGGGGGGTCCTACAATGAGCAGTACTTC. This encodes CSVVGGGSYNEQYF.

This clonotype was counted a few times. The chain recombines TRBV5-1 with TRBJ1-5; D ambiguous. This CDR3 has 14 residues. The V gene's germline CDR1 is SGHRS and CDR2 YFSETQ. V lost 2 bases, J lost 5 bases, and 11 bases lay in between. CDR3 amino acids: CASSFSPADQPQHF. The CDR3 nucleotides are TGCGCCAGCAGCTTCAGTCCAGCGGATCAGCCCCAGCATTTT.

A word on this clonotype: An end of the junction differs from the germline gene, which may be a read error. The V call is TRBV6-5, the J call TRBJ2-3; D may be TRBD1 (6 bases). This CDR3 is 16 amino acids long. CDR1 and CDR2 from the germline V gene are MNHEY and SVGAGI. The CDR3, as DNA: TGTGCCAGCAGTTATGAGGCACAGGGAATCACAGATGCGCAGTATTTT. This gives the protein CASSYEAQGITDAQYF.

This clonotype was observed a handful of times. The chain recombines TRBV20-1 with TRBJ2-7, with TRBD1 identical over 8 bases. CDR1 and CDR2 (germline): DFQATT, SNEGSKA (reference sequence). Losses at the gene ends were 6 bases for V and 6 bases for J; bases not matched to a gene: 10. This CDR3 region has 13 residues. This CDR3 reads CSASDRGLLEQYF. The CDR3 DNA sequence: TGCAGTGCCTCAGACAGGGGACTCCTCGAGCAGTACTTC.

This clonotype appeared a few times. The chain is built from TRBV20-1 and TRBJ2-5; D is possibly TRBD2 (7 bases). The V end was cut by 6 bases, the J end by 3 bases, with 17 bases between. The germline V gene has CDR1 DFQATT and CDR2 SNEGSKA (reference sequence). This CDR3 region has 14 residues. CDR3 loop: CSARGGGGKETQYF. DNA of the CDR3: TGCAGTGCCCGAGGGGGAGGGGGAAAAGAGACCCAGTACTTC.

J is TRBJ2-4 and V is TRBV2; 13 positions agree with TRBD2. J gave up 11 bases and V 6 bases, and 10 bases lay outside the gene matches. Germline CDR1 is SNHLY and CDR2 is FYNNEI. The CDR3 covers 15 residues. CDR3 nucleotides: TGTGCCAGCAGACGCGGGACTAGCGGGGAGGGCGTTCAGTACTTC. It yields the protein CASRRGTSGEGVQYF.

This clonotype was counted a few times. This CDR3 is CASSLGRGNTIYF. The DNA for the CDR3 is TGTGCCAGCAGTTTGGGACGGGGAAACACCATATATTTT. This chain joins TRBV6-5 and TRBJ1-3; perhaps TRBD1 as D (5 bases). This CDR3 has 13 residues. V dropped 4 bases and J dropped 4 bases, with 8 bases sitting between them. In germline, CDR1 is MNHEY, CDR2 SVGAGI.

The V call is TRBV9, the J call TRBJ2-5; no clear D gene. V dropped 2 bases and J dropped 5 bases, with 10 bases sitting between them. The germline V gene has CDR1 SGDLS and CDR2 YYNGEE. This CDR3 region has 13 residues. The CDR3 loop is CASSVSVEETQYF. The CDR3 region has the DNA TGTGCCAGCAGCGTTTCGGTAGAGGAGACCCAGTACTTC.

This clonotype has just a few counts. The rearrangement links TRBV9 to TRBJ2-7; 9 bases map to TRBD2. Germline-derived CDR1 and CDR2 are SGDLS and YYNGEE. The length of the CDR3 is 15 residues. Losses at the gene ends were 0 bases for V and 5 bases for J; bases not matched to a gene: 6. The CDR3 nucleotides read TGTGCCAGCAGCGTAGAAGCGGGAGGTCTCGACGAGCAGTACTTC. Translation gives CASSVEAGGLDEQYF.

Concerning this clonotype: A much larger clone lies one base from this, so it may be a read error. CDR3 loop: CASYLSYNEQYF. The CDR3 DNA reads as TGCGCCAGCTATCTCTCCTACAATGAGCAGTACTTC. The chain has TRBV5-1 and TRBJ2-1; D not certain. The J call may be incorrect, as the DNA end agrees better with TRBJ2-7. Per germline, CDR1 SGHRS and CDR2 YFSETQ. This CDR3 is built from 12 residues.

The J gene is TRBJ2-5, the V gene TRBV15; D is ambiguous. The J call may be wrong; the DNA end is better matched by TRBJ2-7. CDR3 length: 12 residues. Germline V gives CDR1 LNHNV, CDR2 YYDKDF (reference sequence). In DNA, the CDR3 is TGTGCCACCAGCAGAGATCGGCACGAGCAGTACTTC. Translation: CATSRDRHEQYF.

This clonotype has more than one count but fewer than ten. This chain connects TRBV7-2 to TRBJ2-7, with TRBD1 as a possible D gene (5 bases). Germline V CDR1 and CDR2: SGHTA, FQGNSA. The CDR3 runs to 14 residues. The V gene lost 2 bases and the J gene lost 2 bases, with 10 bases spanning the gap. The CDR3 nucleotides are TGTGCCAGCAGCTTACAGGGTGTAACCTACGAGCAGTACTTC. Its protein is CASSLQGVTYEQYF.

This clonotype appeared once. This rearrangement joins TRBV16 to TRBJ2-7; D is possibly TRBD1 (6 bases). Germline loops: CDR1 KGHSY, CDR2 FQNENV. Trimming stripped 4 bases from V and 2 bases from J, with 9 bases between. The CDR3 is made up of 13 amino acids. The CDR3, as DNA: TGTGCCAGCAGCCTAAGACAGGCCTACGAGCAGTACTTC. Its protein is CASSLRQAYEQYF.